This is a list of T cell receptor beta chains from one sample in a study of T cells in Graves' hyperthyroidism and ophthalmopathy. TCRdb redid the calling of the multiplex PCR reads with MiXCR, one entry per CDR3 protein. The sample yields about 660,000 distinct CDR3 sequences, roughly 46% seen once. Sequencing was carried out using peripheral blood or thyroid tissue (not recorded which). The receptors derive from an adult man with Graves' disease, either hyperthyroidism or ophthalmopathy (not recorded which). Each CDR3 is given with its conserved first and last residue. Each record gives: V gene, clone size, J gene, CDR3 length, D gene, CDR3 protein, CDR3 DNA. A D gene is named only where the DNA matches it firmly. Clone size, where shown, is once, few, many, or a class for clones that have expanded.

TRBV19	-	TRBJ2-7	15	TRBD2	CASSIATSGIYEQYF	TGTGCCAGTAGTATAGCCACTAGCGGGATCTACGAGCAGTACTTC
TRBV7-9	once	TRBJ2-7	13	TRBD1	CAIPGQGADEQYF	TGTGCCATACCGGGACAGGGGGCGGACGAGCAGTACTTC
TRBV20-1	few	TRBJ1-1	14	-	CSAQTPTGGTEAFF	TGCAGTGCTCAGACCCCGACAGGAGGCACTGAAGCTTTCTTT
TRBV10-2	-	TRBJ2-5	16	-	CASRSGTAMYQETQYF	TGCGCCAGCAGGAGCGGGACAGCGATGTACCAAGAGACCCAGTACTTC
TRBV20-1	few	TRBJ1-4	13	-	CSAGRDVQEKLFF	TGCAGTGCTGGCAGGGACGTACAAGAAAAACTGTTTTTT
TRBV2	-	TRBJ1-3	14	-	CASSEPEGVYTIYF	TGTGCCAGCAGTGAACCGGAGGGGGTTTACACCATATATTTT
TRBV15	-	TRBJ1-3	12	-	CATSRGGGFLNF	TGTGCCACCAGCAGAGGTGGAGGGTTCCTCAACTTT
TRBV24-1	-	TRBJ1-1	14	TRBD1	CASSVGQGCTEAFF	TGTGCCAGCAGTGTCGGACAGGGGTGCACTGAAGCTTTCTTT
TRBV2	many	TRBJ1-5	14	-	CASSQDSSNQPQHF	TGTGCCAGCAGCCAGGACAGCAGCAATCAGCCCCAGCATTTT
TRBV10-3	-	TRBJ1-2	15	-	CASSQLGQTNYGYTF	TGTGCCAGCAGCCAGCTTGGACAGACTAACTATGGCTACACCTTC
TRBV10-3	-	TRBJ2-7	17	TRBD2	CATSGLAVRGTGHEQYF	TGTGCCACCAGTGGACTAGCGGTCAGAGGGACCGGGCACGAGCAGTACTTC
TRBV7-3	-	TRBJ1-1	14	-	CASSPYKGNTEAFF	TGTGCCAGCAGCCCTTATAAGGGAAACACTGAAGCTTTCTTT
TRBV2	few	TRBJ2-7	16	-	CASSYFPWASSYEQYF	TGTGCCAGCAGTTACTTCCCTTGGGCCAGTTCCTACGAGCAGTACTTC
TRBV2	-	TRBJ1-2	17	-	CAISDVGGLLIPGGYTF	TGTGCCATCAGTGATGTAGGGGGGCTGCTGATACCGGGTGGCTACACCTTC
TRBV7-6	-	TRBJ1-5	14	-	CASSSQAGNQPQHF	TGTGCCAGCAGCTCCCAAGCGGGAAATCAGCCCCAGCATTTT
TRBV15	many	TRBJ1-2	16	-	CATSRDLRDGNYGYTF	TGTGCCACCAGCAGAGATCTCCGGGACGGTAACTATGGCTACACCTTC
TRBV29-1	-	TRBJ1-2	13	-	CSVEGQASYGYTF	TGCAGCGTTGAGGGGCAGGCCAGCTATGGCTACACCTTC
TRBV2	many	TRBJ1-5	13	TRBD1	CASMRGPNQPQHF	TGTGCCAGCATGAGGGGGCCCAATCAGCCCCAGCATTTT
TRBV20-1	few	TRBJ1-4	14	TRBD1	CSARGDRGNEKLFF	TGCAGTGCCAGGGGGGACAGGGGAAATGAAAAACTGTTTTTT
TRBV9	-	TRBJ1-1	14	TRBD1	CASSPTGVSTEAFF	TGTGCCAGCAGTCCAACAGGGGTGAGCACTGAAGCTTTCTTT
TRBV2	-	TRBJ2-2	15	-	CASKMGRGNTGELFF	TGTGCCAGCAAGATGGGGAGAGGGAACACCGGGGAGCTGTTTTTT
TRBV10-1	-	TRBJ1-4	18	TRBD1	CASCPGTGSWSTNEKLFF	TGCGCCAGCTGCCCCGGGACAGGGTCCTGGTCAACTAATGAAAAACTGTTTTTT
TRBV6-7	-	TRBJ1-1	14	-	CASSYLGGPTEAFF	TGTGCCAGCAGTTACTTGGGAGGCCCGACTGAAGCTTTCTTT
TRBV2	few	TRBJ1-4	15	TRBD1	CASSSTGQGLEKLFF	TGTGCCAGCAGTTCGACAGGACAGGGCTTAGAAAAACTGTTTTTT
TRBV7-9	many	TRBJ1-1	14	-	CASIERGGNTEAFF	TGTGCCAGCATCGAACGGGGGGGGAACACTGAAGCTTTCTTT
TRBV25-1	-	TRBJ1-2	14	-	CASVDPGPNYGYTF	TGTGCCAGCGTAGATCCAGGGCCAAACTATGGCTACACCTTC
TRBV24-1	many	TRBJ1-1	15	-	CATRDTGTENTEAFF	TGTGCCACCAGGGATACCGGAACGGAGAACACTGAAGCTTTCTTT